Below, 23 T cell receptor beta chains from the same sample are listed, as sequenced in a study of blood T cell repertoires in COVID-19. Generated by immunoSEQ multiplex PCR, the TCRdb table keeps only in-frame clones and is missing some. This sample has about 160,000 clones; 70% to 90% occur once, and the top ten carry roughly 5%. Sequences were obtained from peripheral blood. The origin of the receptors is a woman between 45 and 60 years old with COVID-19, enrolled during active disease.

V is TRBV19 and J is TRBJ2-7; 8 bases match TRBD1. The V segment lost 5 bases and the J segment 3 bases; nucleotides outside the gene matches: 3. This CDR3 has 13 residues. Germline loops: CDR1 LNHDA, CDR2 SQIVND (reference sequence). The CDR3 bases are TGTGCCAGTAGTGCAGGGGGCTTCTACGAGCAGTACTTC. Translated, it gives CASSAGGFYEQYF.

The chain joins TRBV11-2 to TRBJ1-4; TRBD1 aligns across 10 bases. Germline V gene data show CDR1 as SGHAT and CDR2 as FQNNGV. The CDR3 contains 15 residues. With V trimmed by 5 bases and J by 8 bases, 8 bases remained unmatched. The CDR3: CASSNRQGAREKLFF. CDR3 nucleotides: TGTGCCAGCAGCAACCGACAGGGGGCAAGGGAAAAACTGTTTTTT.

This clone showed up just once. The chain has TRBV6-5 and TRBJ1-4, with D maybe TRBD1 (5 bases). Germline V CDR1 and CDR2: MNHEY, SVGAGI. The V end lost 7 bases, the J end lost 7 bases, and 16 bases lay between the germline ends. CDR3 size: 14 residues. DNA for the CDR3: TGTGCCAGCACTCCGGCCAGGGTGGGTGAAAAACTGTTTTTT. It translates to CASTPARVGEKLFF.

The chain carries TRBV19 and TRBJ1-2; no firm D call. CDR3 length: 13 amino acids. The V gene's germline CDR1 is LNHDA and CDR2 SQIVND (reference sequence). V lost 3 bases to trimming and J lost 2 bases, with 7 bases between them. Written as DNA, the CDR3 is TGTGCCAGTAGTATCCTGACAAACTATGGCTACACCTTC. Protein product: CASSILTNYGYTF.

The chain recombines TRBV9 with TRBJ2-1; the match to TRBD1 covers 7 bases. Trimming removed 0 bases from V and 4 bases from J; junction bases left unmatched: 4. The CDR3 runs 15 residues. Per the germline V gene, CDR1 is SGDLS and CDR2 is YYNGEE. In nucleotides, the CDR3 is TGTGCCAGCAGCGTAGGTGGGGGACAGTACAATGAGCAGTTCTTC. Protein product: CASSVGGGQYNEQFF.

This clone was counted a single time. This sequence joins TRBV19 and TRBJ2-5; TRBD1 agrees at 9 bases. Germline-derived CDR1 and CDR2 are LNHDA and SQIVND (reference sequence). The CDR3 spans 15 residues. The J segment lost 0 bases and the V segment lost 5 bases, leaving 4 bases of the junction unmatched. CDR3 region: CASSRTGVYQETQYF. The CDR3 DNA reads TGTGCCAGTAGTCGGACAGGGGTTTACCAAGAGACCCAGTACTTC.

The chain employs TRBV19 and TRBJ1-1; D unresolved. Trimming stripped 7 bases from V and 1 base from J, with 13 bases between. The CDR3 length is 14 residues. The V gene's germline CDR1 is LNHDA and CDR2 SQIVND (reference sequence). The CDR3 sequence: CASTIEHGNTEAFF. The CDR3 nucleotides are TGTGCCAGTACCATCGAACATGGGAACACTGAAGCTTTCTTT. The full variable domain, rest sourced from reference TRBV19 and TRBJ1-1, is DGGITQSPKYLFRKEGQNVTLSCEQNLNHDAMYWYRQDPGQGLRLIYYSQIVNDFQKGDIAEGYSVSREKKESFPLTVTSAQKNPTAFYLCASTIEHGNTEAFFGQGTRLTVV.

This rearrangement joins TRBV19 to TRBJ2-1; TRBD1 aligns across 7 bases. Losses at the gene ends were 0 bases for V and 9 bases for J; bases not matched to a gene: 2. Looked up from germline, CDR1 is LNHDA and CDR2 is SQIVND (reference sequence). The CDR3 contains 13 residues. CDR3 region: CASSIDYRGEQFF. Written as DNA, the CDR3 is TGTGCCAGTAGTATAGACTACAGGGGTGAGCAGTTCTTC. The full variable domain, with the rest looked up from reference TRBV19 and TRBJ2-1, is DGGITQSPKYLFRKEGQNVTLSCEQNLNHDAMYWYRQDPGQGLRLIYYSQIVNDFQKGDIAEGYSVSREKKESFPLTVTSAQKNPTAFYLCASSIDYRGEQFFGPGTRLTVL.

The CDR3 coding sequence is TGTGCCAGCAGCCCGCAAGCAGGCGGGGGCACTGAAGCTTTCTTT. Amino acids: CASSPQAGGGTEAFF. The chain has TRBV11-2 and TRBJ1-1, with D maybe TRBD1 (5 bases). V was pared by 5 bases and J by 4 bases, with 17 bases between. The CDR3 runs 15 residues. CDR1 is SGHAT, CDR2 FQNNGV, per germline.

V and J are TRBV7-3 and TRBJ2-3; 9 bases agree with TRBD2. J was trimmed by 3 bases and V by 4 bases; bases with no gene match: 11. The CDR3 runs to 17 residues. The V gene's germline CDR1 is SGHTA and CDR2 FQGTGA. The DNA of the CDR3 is TGTGCCAGCAGCTCCCCTGGGCGGGGGGGGTTTACAGATACGCAGTATTTT. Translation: CASSSPGRGGFTDTQYF.

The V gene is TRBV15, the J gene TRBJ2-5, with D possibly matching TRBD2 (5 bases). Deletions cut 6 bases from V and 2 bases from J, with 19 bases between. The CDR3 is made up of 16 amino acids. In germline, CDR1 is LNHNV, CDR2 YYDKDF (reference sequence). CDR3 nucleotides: TGTGCCACCAGGCGAGGAGGATTAGCCCAGCAAGAGACCCAGTACTTC. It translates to CATRRGGLAQQETQYF.

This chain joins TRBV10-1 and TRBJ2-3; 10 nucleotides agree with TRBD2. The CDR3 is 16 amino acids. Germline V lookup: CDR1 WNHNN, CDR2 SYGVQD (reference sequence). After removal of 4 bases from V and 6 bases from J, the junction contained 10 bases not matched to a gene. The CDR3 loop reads CASSARTSGLADTQYF. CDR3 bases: TGCGCCAGCAGTGCAAGGACTAGCGGCCTCGCGGATACGCAGTATTTT.

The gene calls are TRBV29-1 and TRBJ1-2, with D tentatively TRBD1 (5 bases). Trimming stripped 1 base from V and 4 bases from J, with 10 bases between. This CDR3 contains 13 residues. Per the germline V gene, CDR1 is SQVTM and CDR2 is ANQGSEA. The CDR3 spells CSVEAGWVYGYTF. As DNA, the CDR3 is TGCAGCGTTGAAGCAGGGTGGGTCTATGGCTACACCTTC. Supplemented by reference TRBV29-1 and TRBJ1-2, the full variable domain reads SAVISQKPSRDICQRGTSLTIQCQVDSQVTMMFWYRQQPGQSLTLIATANQGSEATYESGFVIDKFPISRPNLTFSTLTVSNMSPEDSSIYLCSVEAGWVYGYTFGSGTRLTVV.

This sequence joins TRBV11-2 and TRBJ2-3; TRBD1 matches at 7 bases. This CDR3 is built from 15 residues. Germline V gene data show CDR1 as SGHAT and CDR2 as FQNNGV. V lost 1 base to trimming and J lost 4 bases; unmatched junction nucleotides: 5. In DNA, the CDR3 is TGTGCCAGCAGCTTAGGAGAGGGGGCGGCAGATACGCAGTATTTT. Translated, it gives CASSLGEGAADTQYF.

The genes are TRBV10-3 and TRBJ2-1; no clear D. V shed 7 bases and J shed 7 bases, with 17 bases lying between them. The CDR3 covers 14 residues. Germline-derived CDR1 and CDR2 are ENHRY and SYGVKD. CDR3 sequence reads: CAITAGFGPNEQFF. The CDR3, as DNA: TGTGCCATCACAGCCGGGTTCGGTCCTAATGAGCAGTTCTTC.

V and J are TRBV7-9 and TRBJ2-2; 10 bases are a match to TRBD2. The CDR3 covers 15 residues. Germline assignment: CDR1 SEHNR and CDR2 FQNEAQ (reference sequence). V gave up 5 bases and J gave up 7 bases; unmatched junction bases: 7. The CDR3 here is CASSLSGGAIGELFF. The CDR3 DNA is TGTGCCAGCAGCCTAAGCGGGGGGGCCATCGGGGAGCTGTTTTTT.

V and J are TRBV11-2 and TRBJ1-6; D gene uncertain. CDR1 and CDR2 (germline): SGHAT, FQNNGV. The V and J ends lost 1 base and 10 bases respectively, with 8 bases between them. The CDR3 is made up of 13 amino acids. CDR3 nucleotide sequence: TGTGCCAGCAGCTTAGCCTCGTTGTCACCCCTCCACTTT. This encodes CASSLASLSPLHF.

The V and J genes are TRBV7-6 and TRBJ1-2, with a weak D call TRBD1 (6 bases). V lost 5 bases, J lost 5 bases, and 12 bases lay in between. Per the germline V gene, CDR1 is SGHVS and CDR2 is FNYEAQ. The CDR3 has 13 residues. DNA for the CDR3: TGTGCCAGCAGCCCCGGGCAGGGGTATGGCTACACCTTC. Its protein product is CASSPGQGYGYTF.

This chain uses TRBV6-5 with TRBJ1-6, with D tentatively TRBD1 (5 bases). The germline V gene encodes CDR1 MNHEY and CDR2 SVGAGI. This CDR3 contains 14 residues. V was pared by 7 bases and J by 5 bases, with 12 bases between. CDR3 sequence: CASTSGRDNSPLHF. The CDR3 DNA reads TGTGCCAGCACCTCGGGCAGGGATAATTCACCCCTCCACTTT.

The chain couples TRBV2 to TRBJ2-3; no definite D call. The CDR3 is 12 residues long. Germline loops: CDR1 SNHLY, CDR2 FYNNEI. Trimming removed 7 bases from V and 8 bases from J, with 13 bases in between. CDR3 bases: TGTGCCAGCACTCTCGAGCTTGGTACGCAGTATTTT. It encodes CASTLELGTQYF.

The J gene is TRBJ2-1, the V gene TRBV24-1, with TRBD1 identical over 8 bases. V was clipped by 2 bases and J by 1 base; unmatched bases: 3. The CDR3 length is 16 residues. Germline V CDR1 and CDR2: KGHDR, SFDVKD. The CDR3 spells CATSDSGGLSYNEQFF. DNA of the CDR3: TGTGCCACCAGTGATTCAGGGGGCCTGTCCTACAATGAGCAGTTCTTC.

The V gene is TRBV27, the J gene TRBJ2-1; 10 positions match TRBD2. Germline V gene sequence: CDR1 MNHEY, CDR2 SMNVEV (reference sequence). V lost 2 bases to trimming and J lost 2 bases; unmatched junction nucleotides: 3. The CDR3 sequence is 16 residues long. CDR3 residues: CASSLPSGGTYNEQFF. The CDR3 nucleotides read TGTGCCAGCAGTTTACCTAGCGGGGGTACCTACAATGAGCAGTTCTTC.

The CDR3 bases are TGTGCCAGCAGCTCCCTATCCCCTGACAGGCCCATCTACGAGCAGTACTTC. This encodes CASSSLSPDRPIYEQYF. The rearrangement joins TRBV7-9 to TRBJ2-7, with D maybe TRBD1 (6 bases). Looked up from germline, CDR1 is SEHNR and CDR2 is FQNEAQ (reference sequence). V was shortened by 4 bases and J by 3 bases, with 22 bases between the two germline ends. The CDR3 length is 17 residues.